This TCR beta chain was observed in a study of early stage breast cancer tumors. Study-wide results and limits: Functional markers like CD4, CD8 and FOXP3 were missed in bulk sequencing.

Some clones are missing from TCRdb's copy, which holds only in-frame ones; the method was immunoSEQ multiplex PCR. The table lists approximately 75,000 clones, 80% of them singletons. The CDR3 is 15 residues long. Germline values: CDR1 SGHTA, CDR2 FQGNSA. V shed 2 bases and J 4 bases; nucleotides not matched to a gene: 7. Comment on this clone: Its specificity is unknown.

Sequencing input: blood. The clonotype comes from a person aged 35 to 50 with breast cancer. The rearrangement joins TRBV7-2 to TRBJ2-7; 8 bases match TRBD2. This CDR3 reads CASSLTGTSTYEQYF. DNA for the CDR3: TGTGCCAGCAGCTTAACAGGGACTAGTACTTACGAGCAGTACTTC.